This T cell receptor beta chain was recorded in a study of human T cells and chemical hapten exposure. Turning to the study itself: Donors were sensitized with 2% DPC on the upper inner arm. Chiefly female patients presented with alopecia areata, totalis or universalis.

This clonotype was counted many times. What it binds is not known. Regarding the study as a whole: Among TCRs, those above 1 in 1000 frequency were unaffected by DPC sensitization.

The CDR3 length is 15 residues. The ends were cut back, 2 bases at V and 2 bases at J, with 13 bases in the middle. In germline, CDR1 is MNHNY, CDR2 SVGAGI (reference sequence). The time point denotes: pre-sensitization, week 0. Treatment here: therapeutic diphenylcyclopropenone sensitization with weekly scalp DPC. The study drew its donors from alopecia patients who were 18 to 70 years old and suitable for DPC. Via MiXCR, TCRdb re-called the RACE reads, giving one row per CDR3 protein. The top ten hold 2.6% of the sample, which has roughly 380,000 distinct CDR3 sequences, 4% to 6% seen once. The TCR was taken from a woman in her forties or fifties with alopecia areata. Some clones in this sample may be carry-over from other donors' samples. The source was whole blood, collected in connection with sensitization to the hapten diphenylcyclopropenone (DPC). The chain combines TRBV6-6 with TRBJ2-7, with D maybe TRBD1 (5 bases). The CDR3 sequence is CASSYDSTPTYEQYF. CDR3 nucleotide sequence: TGTGCCAGCAGTTACGACAGCACACCCACCTACGAGCAGTACTTC.